The clone carrying this T cell receptor beta chain was seen more than once but under ten times. Its specificity is not known. All of the donors were Caucasians in good health. The sample comes from a study of identical twins. Findings and caveats of the study: Excess twin sharing in beta out-of-frame sequences was weaker. Out-of-frame alpha sequences common to twins exhibited an excess of low generation probability.

The CDR3 extends over 16 amino acids. Trimming cost V 0 bases and J 1 base; bases outside gene matches: 2. Germline V gene lookup returns CDR1 KGHDR and CDR2 SFDVKD. TCRdb called the 5' RACE reads again in MiXCR, with one record for every CDR3 protein. The data hold a few hundred thousand distinct CDR3 sequences, with 9% to 10% observed a single time. This clonotype originated in a woman aged 45 to 65 in good health. Sequencing was carried out using naive T cells sorted from blood. The chain uses TRBV24-1 and TRBJ2-1, with 7 bases aligning to TRBD1. The CDR3 is CATSDLKGASYNEQFF. The CDR3 region has the DNA TGTGCCACCAGTGATTTGAAGGGGGCATCCTACAATGAGCAGTTCTTC.